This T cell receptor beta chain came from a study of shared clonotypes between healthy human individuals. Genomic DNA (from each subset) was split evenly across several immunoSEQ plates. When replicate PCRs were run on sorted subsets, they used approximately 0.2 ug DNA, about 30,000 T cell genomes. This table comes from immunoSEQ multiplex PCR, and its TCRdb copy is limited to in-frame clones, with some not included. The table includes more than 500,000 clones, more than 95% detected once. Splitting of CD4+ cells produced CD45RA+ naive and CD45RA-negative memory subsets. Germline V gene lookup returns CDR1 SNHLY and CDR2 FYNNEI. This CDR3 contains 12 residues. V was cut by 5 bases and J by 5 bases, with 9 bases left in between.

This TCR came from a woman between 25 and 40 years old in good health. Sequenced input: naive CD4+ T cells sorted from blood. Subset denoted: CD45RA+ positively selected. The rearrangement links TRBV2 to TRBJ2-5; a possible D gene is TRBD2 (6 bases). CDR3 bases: TGTGCCAGCAGTCCAGGGAGGGAGACCCAGTACTTC. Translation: CASSPGRETQYF.